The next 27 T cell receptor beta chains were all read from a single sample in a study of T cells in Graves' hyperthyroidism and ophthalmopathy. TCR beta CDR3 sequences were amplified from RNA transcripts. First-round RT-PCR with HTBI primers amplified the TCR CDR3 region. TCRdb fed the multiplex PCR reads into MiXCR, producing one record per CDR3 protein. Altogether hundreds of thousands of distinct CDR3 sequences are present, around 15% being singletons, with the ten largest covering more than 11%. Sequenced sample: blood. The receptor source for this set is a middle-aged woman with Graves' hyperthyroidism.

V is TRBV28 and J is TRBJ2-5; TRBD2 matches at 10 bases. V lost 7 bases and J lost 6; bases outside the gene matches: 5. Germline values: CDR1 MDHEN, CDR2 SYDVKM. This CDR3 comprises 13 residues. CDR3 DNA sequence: TGTGCCAGCACCCTAGCGGGAGTAAAGACCCAGTACTTC. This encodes CASTLAGVKTQYF.

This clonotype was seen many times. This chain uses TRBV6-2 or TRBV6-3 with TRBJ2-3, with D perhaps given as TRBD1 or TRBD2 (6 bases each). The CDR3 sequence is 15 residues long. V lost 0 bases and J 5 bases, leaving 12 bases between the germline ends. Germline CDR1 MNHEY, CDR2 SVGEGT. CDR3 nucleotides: TGTGCCAGCAGTTACTCCGGGGGCCCTAGAGATACGCAGTATTTT. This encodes CASSYSGGPRDTQYF.

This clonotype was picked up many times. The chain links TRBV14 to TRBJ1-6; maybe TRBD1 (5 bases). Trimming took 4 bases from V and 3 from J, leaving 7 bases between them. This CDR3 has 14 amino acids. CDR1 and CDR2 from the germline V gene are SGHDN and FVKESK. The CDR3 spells CASSPTDYNSPLHF. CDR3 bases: TGTGCCAGCAGCCCGACAGACTATAATTCACCCCTCCACTTT.

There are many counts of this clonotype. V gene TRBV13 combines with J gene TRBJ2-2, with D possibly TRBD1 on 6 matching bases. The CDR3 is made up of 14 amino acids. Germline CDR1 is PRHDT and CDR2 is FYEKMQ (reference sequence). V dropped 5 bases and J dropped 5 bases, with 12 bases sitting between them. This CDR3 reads CASSPGTITGELFF. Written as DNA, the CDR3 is TGTGCCAGCAGCCCCGGGACAATTACCGGGGAGCTGTTTTTT.

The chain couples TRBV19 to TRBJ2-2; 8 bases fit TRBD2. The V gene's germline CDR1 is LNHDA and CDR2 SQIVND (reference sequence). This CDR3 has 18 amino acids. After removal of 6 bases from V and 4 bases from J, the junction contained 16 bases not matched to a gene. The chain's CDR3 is CASRGGLPAGASTGELFF. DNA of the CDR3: TGTGCCAGTAGAGGGGGTCTGCCAGCGGGAGCGAGCACCGGGGAGCTGTTTTTT.

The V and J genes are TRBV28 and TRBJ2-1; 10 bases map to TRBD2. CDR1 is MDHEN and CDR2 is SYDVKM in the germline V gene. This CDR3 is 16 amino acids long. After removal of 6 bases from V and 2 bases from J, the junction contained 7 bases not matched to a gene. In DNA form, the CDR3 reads TGTGCCAGCAGGGGCGGACTAGCGGCTCCCTACAATGAGCAGTTCTTC. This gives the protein CASRGGLAAPYNEQFF.

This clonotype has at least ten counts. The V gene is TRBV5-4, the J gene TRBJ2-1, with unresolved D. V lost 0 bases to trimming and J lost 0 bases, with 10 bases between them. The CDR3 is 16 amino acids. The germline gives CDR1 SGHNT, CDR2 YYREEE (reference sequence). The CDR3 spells CASSLVVSASYNEQFF. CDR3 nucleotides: TGTGCCAGCAGCTTGGTCGTAAGCGCCTCCTACAATGAGCAGTTCTTC.

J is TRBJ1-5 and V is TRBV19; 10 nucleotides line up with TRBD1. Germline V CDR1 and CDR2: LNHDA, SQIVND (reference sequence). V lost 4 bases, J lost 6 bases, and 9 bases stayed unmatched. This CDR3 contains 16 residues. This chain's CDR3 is CASSKGDRGPGQPQHF. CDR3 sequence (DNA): TGTGCCAGTAGTAAGGGGGACAGGGGACCTGGTCAGCCCCAGCATTTT.

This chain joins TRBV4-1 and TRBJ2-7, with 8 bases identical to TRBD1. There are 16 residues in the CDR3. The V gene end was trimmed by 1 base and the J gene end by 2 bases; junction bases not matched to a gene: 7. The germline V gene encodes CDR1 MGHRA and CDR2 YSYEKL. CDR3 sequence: CASSQVAGQGPYEQYF. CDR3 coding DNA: TGCGCCAGCAGCCAAGTGGCCGGACAGGGTCCCTACGAGCAGTACTTC.

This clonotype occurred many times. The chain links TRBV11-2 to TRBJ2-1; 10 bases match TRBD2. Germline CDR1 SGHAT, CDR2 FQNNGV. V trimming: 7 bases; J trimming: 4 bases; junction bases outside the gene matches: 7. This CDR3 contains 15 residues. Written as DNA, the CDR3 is TGTGCCAGCAACATAGCGGGAGGATCTTACAATGAGCAGTTCTTC. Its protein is CASNIAGGSYNEQFF.

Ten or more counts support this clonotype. CDR3 in amino acids: CASSIFRDIASYEQYF. The CDR3 DNA is TGTGCCAGCAGTATCTTCCGGGACATTGCGTCCTACGAGCAGTACTTC. The chain joins TRBV28 to TRBJ2-7; tentatively, D is TRBD1 (6 bases). V was shortened by 5 bases and J by 1 base, with 18 bases between the two germline ends. The CDR3 runs to 16 residues. Germline CDR1 MDHEN, CDR2 SYDVKM.

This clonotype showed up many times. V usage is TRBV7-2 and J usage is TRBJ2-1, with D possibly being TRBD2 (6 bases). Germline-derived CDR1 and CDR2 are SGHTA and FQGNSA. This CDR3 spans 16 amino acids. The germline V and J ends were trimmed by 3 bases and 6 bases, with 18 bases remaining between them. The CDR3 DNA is TGTGCCAGCAGCTTCGAAGCGGGCCTAATAGGCAATGAGCAGTTCTTC. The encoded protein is CASSFEAGLIGNEQFF.

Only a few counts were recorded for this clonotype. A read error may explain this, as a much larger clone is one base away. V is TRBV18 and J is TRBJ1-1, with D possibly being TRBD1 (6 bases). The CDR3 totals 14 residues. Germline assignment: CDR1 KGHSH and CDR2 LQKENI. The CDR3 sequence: CANSLSRQEGGAFF. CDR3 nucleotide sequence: TGTGCCAACTCACTTTCGAGACAGGAGGGGGGAGCTTTCTTT.

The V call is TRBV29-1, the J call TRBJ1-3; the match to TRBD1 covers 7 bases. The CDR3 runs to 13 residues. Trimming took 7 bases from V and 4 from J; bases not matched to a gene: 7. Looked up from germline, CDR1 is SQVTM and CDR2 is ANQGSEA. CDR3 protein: CSANDRAGNTIYF. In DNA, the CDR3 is TGCAGCGCCAACGACAGGGCAGGAAACACCATATATTTT.

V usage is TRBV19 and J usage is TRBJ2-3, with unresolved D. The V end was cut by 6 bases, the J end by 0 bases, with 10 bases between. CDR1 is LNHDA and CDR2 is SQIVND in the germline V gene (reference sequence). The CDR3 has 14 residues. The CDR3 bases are TGTGCCAGTAGAGAGAGTTCTAGCACAGATACGCAGTATTTT. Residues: CASRESSSTDTQYF.

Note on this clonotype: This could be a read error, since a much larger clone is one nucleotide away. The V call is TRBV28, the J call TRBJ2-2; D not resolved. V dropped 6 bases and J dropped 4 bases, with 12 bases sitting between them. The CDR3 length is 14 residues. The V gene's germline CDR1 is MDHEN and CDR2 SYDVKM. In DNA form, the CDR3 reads TGTGCCAGCAGGGGCAGCCAGAGCACCGGGGAGCTGTTTTTT. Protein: CASRGSQSTGELFF.

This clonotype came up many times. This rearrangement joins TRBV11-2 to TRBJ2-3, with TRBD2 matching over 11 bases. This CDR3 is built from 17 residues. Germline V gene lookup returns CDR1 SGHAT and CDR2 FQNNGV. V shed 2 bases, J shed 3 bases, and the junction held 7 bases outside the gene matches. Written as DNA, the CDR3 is TGTGCCAGCAGCTTAAGGGGGACTAGCGGTGGTACAGATACGCAGTATTTT. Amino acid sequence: CASSLRGTSGGTDTQYF.

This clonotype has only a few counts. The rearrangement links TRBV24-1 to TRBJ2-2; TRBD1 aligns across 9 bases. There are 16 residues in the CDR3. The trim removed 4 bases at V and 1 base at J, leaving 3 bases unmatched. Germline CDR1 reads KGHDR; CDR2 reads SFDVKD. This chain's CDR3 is CATSEQGAGNTGELFF. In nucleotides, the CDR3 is TGTGCCACCAGTGAACAGGGGGCCGGGAACACCGGGGAGCTGTTTTTT.

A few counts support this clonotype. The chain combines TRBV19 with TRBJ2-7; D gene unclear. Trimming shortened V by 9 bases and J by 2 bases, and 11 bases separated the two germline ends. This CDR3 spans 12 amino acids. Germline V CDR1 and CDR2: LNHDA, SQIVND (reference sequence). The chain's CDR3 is CASKSRTYEQYF. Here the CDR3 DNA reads TGTGCCAGCAAAAGCCGAACCTACGAGCAGTACTTC.

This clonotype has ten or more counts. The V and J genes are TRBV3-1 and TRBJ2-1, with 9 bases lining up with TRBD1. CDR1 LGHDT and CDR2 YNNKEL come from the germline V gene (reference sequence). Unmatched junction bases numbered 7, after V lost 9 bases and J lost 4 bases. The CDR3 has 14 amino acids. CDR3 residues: CASSRDRVYNEQFF. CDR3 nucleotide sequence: TGTGCCAGTTCCCGGGACAGGGTTTACAATGAGCAGTTCTTC.

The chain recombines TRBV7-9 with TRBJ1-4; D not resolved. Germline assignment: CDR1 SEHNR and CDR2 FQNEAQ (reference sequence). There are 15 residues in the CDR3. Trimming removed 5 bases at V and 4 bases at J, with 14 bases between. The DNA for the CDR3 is TGTGCCAGCAGCCGCGATCTGGGAATTAATGAAAAACTGTTTTTT. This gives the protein CASSRDLGINEKLFF.

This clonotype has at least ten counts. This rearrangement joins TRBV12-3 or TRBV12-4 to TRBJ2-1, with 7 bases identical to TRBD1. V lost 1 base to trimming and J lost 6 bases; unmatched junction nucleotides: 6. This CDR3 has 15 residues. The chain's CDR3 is CASSLGWTGGNEQFF. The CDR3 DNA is TGTGCCAGCAGTTTAGGCTGGACAGGCGGCAATGAGCAGTTCTTC.

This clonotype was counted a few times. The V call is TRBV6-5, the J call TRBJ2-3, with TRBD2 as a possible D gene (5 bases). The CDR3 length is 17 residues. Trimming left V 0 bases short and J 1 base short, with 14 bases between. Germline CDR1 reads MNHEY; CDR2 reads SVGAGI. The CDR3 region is CASSYSLPSIRTDTQYF. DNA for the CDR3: TGTGCCAGCAGTTACTCGCTACCTAGCATCCGCACAGATACGCAGTATTTT.

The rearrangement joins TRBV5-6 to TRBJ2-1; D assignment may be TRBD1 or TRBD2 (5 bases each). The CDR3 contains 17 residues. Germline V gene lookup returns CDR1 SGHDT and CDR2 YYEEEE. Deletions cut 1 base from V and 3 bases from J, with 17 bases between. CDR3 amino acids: CASSLKSRGGGYNEQFF. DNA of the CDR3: TGTGCCAGCAGCTTGAAGAGTAGAGGTGGGGGCTACAATGAGCAGTTCTTC.

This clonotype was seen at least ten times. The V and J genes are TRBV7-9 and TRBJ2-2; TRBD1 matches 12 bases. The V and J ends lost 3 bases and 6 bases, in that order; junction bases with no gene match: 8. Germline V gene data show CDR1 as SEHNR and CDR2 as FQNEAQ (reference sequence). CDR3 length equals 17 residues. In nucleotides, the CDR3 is TGTGCCAGCAGCTTTGGGACAGGGGGCCTAGGACCCGGGGAGCTGTTTTTT. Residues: CASSFGTGGLGPGELFF. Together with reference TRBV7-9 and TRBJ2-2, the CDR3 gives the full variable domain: DTGVSQNPRHKITKRGQNVTFRCDPISEHNRLYWYRQTLGQGPEFLTYFQNEAQLEKSRLLSDRFSAERPKGSFSTLEIQRTEQGDSAMYLCASSFGTGGLGPGELFFGEGSRLTVL.

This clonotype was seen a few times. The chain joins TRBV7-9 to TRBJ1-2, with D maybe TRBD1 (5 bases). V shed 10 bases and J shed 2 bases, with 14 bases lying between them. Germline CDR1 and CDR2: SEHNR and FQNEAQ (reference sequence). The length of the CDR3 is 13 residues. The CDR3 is CATLPTANYGYTF. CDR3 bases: TGTGCCACCTTACCGACAGCAAACTATGGCTACACCTTC.

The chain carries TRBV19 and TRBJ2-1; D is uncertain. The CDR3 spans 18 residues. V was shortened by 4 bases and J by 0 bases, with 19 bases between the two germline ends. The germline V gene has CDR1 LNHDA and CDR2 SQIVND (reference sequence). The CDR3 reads CASSTKSVTILSYNEQFF. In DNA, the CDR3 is TGTGCCAGTAGTACCAAGTCTGTAACGATCCTCTCCTACAATGAGCAGTTCTTC.